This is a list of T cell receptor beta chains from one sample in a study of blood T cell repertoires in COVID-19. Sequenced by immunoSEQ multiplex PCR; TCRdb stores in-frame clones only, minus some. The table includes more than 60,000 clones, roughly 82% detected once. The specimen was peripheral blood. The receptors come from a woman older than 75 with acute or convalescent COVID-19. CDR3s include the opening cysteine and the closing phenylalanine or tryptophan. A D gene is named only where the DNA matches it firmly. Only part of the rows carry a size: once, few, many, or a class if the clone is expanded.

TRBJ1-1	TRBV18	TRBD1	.	TGTGCCAGCTCAGCGACAGGGGGGAACACTGAAGCTTTCTTT	CASSATGGNTEAFF
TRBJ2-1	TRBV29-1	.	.	TGCAGCGTTGGCGCGGAGGGCAGGCAGTTCTTC	CSVGAEGRQFF
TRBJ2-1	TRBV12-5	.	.	TGTGCTAGTGGTTTTTTTAGCACAGGGCAGTTCTTC	CASGFFSTGQFF
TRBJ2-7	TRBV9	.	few	TGTGCCAGCAGCCGCAGGGGATTATGGGGATACGAGCAGTACTTC	CASSRRGLWGYEQYF
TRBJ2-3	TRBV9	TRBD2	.	TGTGCCAGCAGCGTGATAGCGGGAGTGTCGGATACGCAGTATTTT	CASSVIAGVSDTQYF
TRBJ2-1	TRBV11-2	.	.	TGTGCCAGCACCCCCTGGAGGGACCATAGGAAGGAGCAGTTCTTC	CASTPWRDHRKEQFF
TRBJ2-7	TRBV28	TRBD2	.	TGTGCCAGCAGTAACCGACACGGGACAGCGGGTAGCGGGAGGTCCTACGAGCAGTACTTC	CASSNRHGTAGSGRSYEQYF
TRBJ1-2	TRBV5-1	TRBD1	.	TGCGCCAGCAGCTCGACAGGGAATGGCTACACCTTC	CASSSTGNGYTF
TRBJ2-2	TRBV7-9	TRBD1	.	TGTGCCAGCAGCCGTGGACAGGGGAACACCGGGGAGCTGTTTTTT	CASSRGQGNTGELFF
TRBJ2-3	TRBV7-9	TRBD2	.	TGTGCCAGCAGCTTAGCCGCTAGCGGGAGCACAGATACGCAGTATTTT	CASSLAASGSTDTQYF
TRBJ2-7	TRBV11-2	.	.	TGTGCCAGCAGCCCAGTGGCTAGCGCAACCTACGAGCAGTACTTC	CASSPVASATYEQYF
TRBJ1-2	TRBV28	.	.	TGTGCCAGCAGTTTATCCCCGCGGGGGCAAGACTATGGCTACACCTTC	CASSLSPRGQDYGYTF
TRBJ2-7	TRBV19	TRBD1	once	TGTGCCAGTAGTGTTACCGGGACAGGGGGCCGCGAGCAGTACTTC	CASSVTGTGGREQYF
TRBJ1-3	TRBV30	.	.	TGTGCCTGGAGTGTGGCACCTGGAAACACCATATATTTT	CAWSVAPGNTIYF
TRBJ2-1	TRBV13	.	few	TGTGCCAGCAGCTTAGCGGGTTCCTACAATGAGCAGTTCTTC	CASSLAGSYNEQFF
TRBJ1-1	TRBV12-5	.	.	TGTGCTAGTGGTCTCGCGGGTGCAACTGAAGCTTTCTTT	CASGLAGATEAFF
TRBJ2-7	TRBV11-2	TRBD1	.	TGTGCCAGCAGCGAGGGGATCACAGGGGCCTCCTACGAGCAGTACTTC	CASSEGITGASYEQYF
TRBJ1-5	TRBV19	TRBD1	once	TGTGCCAGTAGTATCTGGACAGGGCTTAGCAATCAGCCCCAGCATTTT	CASSIWTGLSNQPQHF
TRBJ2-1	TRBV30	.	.	TGTGCCTGGAGTGTTCCCCCCGATGAGCAGTTCTTC	CAWSVPPDEQFF
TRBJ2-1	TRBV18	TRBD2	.	TGTGCCAGCTCACCAGCGGGAGTTGAGCAGTTCTTC	CASSPAGVEQFF
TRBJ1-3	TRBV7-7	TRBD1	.	TGTGCCAGCAGCTTGACAGGGGGCCCTGGAAACACCATATATTTT	CASSLTGGPGNTIYF
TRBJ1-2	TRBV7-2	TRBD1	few	TGTGCCAGCAGCTTCATGCGGGGGACAGGGGATGGCTACACCTTC	CASSFMRGTGDGYTF
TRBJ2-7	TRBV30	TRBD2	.	TGTGCCTGGAGTGTACGGGGGGTTGAAGGACGAAAGTACTTC	CAWSVRGVEGRKYF
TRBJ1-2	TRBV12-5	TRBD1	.	TGTGCTAGTGGTTCTCGACAGGGGGGGAATGGGGCCTTC	CASGSRQGGNGAF
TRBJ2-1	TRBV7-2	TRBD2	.	TGTGCCAGCACCTACAAGGGGCTAGCGGTGAGCTCCTACAATGAGCAGTTCTTC	CASTYKGLAVSSYNEQFF
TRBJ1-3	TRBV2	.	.	TGTGCCAGCAGTTTTGAGACTGGAAACACCATATATTTT	CASSFETGNTIYF
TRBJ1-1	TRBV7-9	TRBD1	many	TGTGCCAGCAGCCCCGCCGGGACAGGGGTTTACACTGAAGCTTTCTTT	CASSPAGTGVYTEAFF
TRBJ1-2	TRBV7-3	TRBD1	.	TGTGCCAGCAGCGAGCCGACAGGGGATGCCTACACCTTC	CASSEPTGDAYTF
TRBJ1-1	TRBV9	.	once	TGTGCCAGCAGCGTAGGCAGGGGATTGGGTATTCTGGACACTGAAGCTTTCTTT	CASSVGRGLGILDTEAFF
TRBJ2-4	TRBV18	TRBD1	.	TGTGCCAGCTCGCCTTTCACGGCGGGACAGGCAGCCTGGTCGGCCAAAAACATTCAGTACTTC	CASSPFTAGQAAWSAKNIQYF
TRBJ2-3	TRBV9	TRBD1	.	TGTGCCAGCAGTCGCCGGGACAGTCCCACAGATACGCAGTATTTT	CASSRRDSPTDTQYF
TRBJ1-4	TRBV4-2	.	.	TGTGCCAGCAGCCAAGAACGACAGGCTGATGAAAAACTGTTTTTT	CASSQERQADEKLFF